These 30 T cell receptor beta chains share one sample of origin, sequenced in a study of CD8 T cell repertoires and HIV-1 epitope variants. Antigen specificity for these receptors is unknown. Produced via immunoSEQ multiplex PCR; TCRdb's table is partial and in-frame only. The sample shows 2,000 to 3,000 clones, around 63% of them seen only once. Sequencing was done on a sample of cultured CD8+ T cells derived from PBMCs. These receptors all stem from a male donor with HIV.

This clone is large within its sample. The rearrangement uses TRBV28 and TRBJ2-5; 8 nucleotides line up with TRBD1. V shed 4 bases and J 1 base; nucleotides not matched to a gene: 5. The CDR3 loop spans 15 amino acids. Per germline, CDR1 MDHEN and CDR2 SYDVKM. CDR3 DNA sequence: TGTGCCAGCAGTTCCCCGGACAGGGCCCAAGAGACCCAGTACTTC. Amino acids: CASSSPDRAQETQYF.

This clone was detected a few times. V usage is TRBV30 and J usage is TRBJ1-2, with a weak D call TRBD1 (5 bases). The V and J ends lost 1 base and 4 bases respectively, with 16 bases between them. CDR1 is GTSNPN and CDR2 is SVGIG in the germline V gene (reference sequence). This CDR3 contains 15 residues. The CDR3 loop is CAWSGRDAWTYGYTF. DNA for the CDR3: TGTGCCTGGAGTGGACGGGACGCTTGGACCTATGGCTACACCTTC.

This clone was seen more than once but under ten times. This chain connects TRBV6-5 to TRBJ2-2; D is unresolved. V was cut by 1 base and J by 5 bases, with 5 bases left in between. CDR3 size: 13 residues. Germline lookup yields CDR1 MNHEY and CDR2 SVGAGI. Here the CDR3 reads CASSYYSTGELFF. Here the CDR3 DNA reads TGTGCCAGCAGTTACTACAGTACCGGGGAGCTGTTTTTT.

V usage is TRBV9 and J usage is TRBJ2-1; D assignment may be TRBD1 or TRBD2 (5 bases each). The CDR3 covers 16 residues. CDR1 SGDLS and CDR2 YYNGEE come from the germline V gene. Trimming cost V 2 bases and J 5 bases, with 17 bases left between them. CDR3 sequence (DNA): TGTGCCAGCAGCGTTTACGAGGGGCCCCTTCACAATGAGCAGTTCTTC. Translating gives CASSVYEGPLHNEQFF.

This clone appeared a few times. The chain links TRBV5-4 to TRBJ1-6, with D perhaps matching TRBD1 (6 bases). The V gene's germline CDR1 is SGHNT and CDR2 YYREEE (reference sequence). Deletions cut 4 bases from V and 7 bases from J, with 12 bases between. This CDR3 is built from 14 residues. DNA for the CDR3: TGTGCCAGCAGCCACAGGGAGGCCAATTCACCCCTCCACTTT. Translation gives CASSHREANSPLHF.

The rearrangement uses TRBV27 and TRBJ2-1; 10 nucleotides line up with TRBD2. V was pared by 2 bases and J by 9 bases, with 7 bases of the junction left unmatched. Germline V lookup: CDR1 MNHEY, CDR2 SMNVEV (reference sequence). The CDR3 is made up of 15 amino acids. In DNA, the CDR3 is TGTGCCAGCAGTTTAGCCAGCGGGGGGGCCGTTGAGCAGTTCTTC. Translated, it gives CASSLASGGAVEQFF.

The CDR3 coding sequence is TGTGCCAGCAGCTCGGGGGGTTATGTCCAAGAGACCCAGTACTTC. Translated: CASSSGGYVQETQYF. V usage is TRBV5-6 and J usage is TRBJ2-5; TRBD2 matches at 7 bases. The germline CDR1 and CDR2 sequences are SGHDT and YYEEEE. The CDR3 totals 15 residues. The trim removed 3 bases at V and 1 base at J, leaving 6 bases unmatched.

The rearrangement links TRBV6-1 to TRBJ2-1; 8 positions match TRBD2. The length of the CDR3 is 17 residues. After removal of 2 bases from V and 2 bases from J, the junction contained 8 bases not matched to a gene. Germline V gene lookup returns CDR1 MNHNS and CDR2 SASEGT. The CDR3 DNA sequence: TGTGCCAGCAGTGAACCGGGACTAGGATTCCCCTACAATGAGCAGTTCTTC. Translated, it gives CASSEPGLGFPYNEQFF.

This clone has a single count. The gene calls are TRBV11-2 and TRBJ2-5; 11 nucleotides line up with TRBD2. Germline V lookup: CDR1 SGHAT, CDR2 FQNNGV. This CDR3 region has 16 residues. The junction had 8 bases not matched to a gene; V was cut back by 5 bases and J by 3 bases. The CDR3 region is CASSPLLAGVKETQYF. CDR3 bases: TGTGCCAGCAGCCCACTACTAGCGGGAGTAAAAGAGACCCAGTACTTC.

The rearrangement links TRBV6-6 to TRBJ2-1; D gene ambiguous. CDR1 and CDR2 (germline): MNHNY, SVGAGI (reference sequence). Trimming took off 2 bases at V and 8 bases at J, with 10 bases between the two ends. The length of the CDR3 is 13 residues. The CDR3 DNA reads as TGTGCCAGCAGTTACGGCAGAATCGATGAGCAGTTCTTC. Encoded protein: CASSYGRIDEQFF.

This chain joins TRBV6-5 and TRBJ2-1; possible D gene TRBD1, 6 bases. This CDR3 is built from 13 residues. Between the trimmed V and J ends, which lost 2 bases and 10 bases, there was a span of 12 bases. CDR1 is MNHEY, CDR2 SVGAGI, per germline. CDR3 region: CASSYVDSREQFF. The CDR3, as DNA: TGTGCCAGCAGTTACGTGGACAGCCGGGAGCAGTTCTTC.

V and J are TRBV27 and TRBJ2-7; D could derive from TRBD1 or TRBD2 (5 bases each). V was clipped by 0 bases and J by 0 bases, with 12 bases between them. The CDR3 consists of 16 residues. Looked up from germline, CDR1 is MNHEY and CDR2 is SMNVEV (reference sequence). The CDR3 sequence is CASSLSVGTYSYEQYF. In DNA form, the CDR3 reads TGTGCCAGCAGTTTATCGGTTGGGACGTACTCCTACGAGCAGTACTTC.

V gene TRBV27 combines with J gene TRBJ2-7; D ambiguous. V lost 6 bases, J lost 0 bases, and 9 bases lay in between. The CDR3 loop spans 13 amino acids. Germline V gives CDR1 MNHEY, CDR2 SMNVEV (reference sequence). CDR3 in amino acids: CASRNWDSYEQYF. In DNA form, the CDR3 reads TGTGCCAGCAGGAACTGGGACTCCTACGAGCAGTACTTC.

This sequence joins TRBV28 and TRBJ2-2; D could derive from TRBD1 or TRBD2 (6 bases each). Germline V gives CDR1 MDHEN, CDR2 SYDVKM. The CDR3 is 13 residues long. V lost 3 bases and J lost 6, with 8 bases in between. CDR3 loop: CASSLGGPGELFF. Written as DNA, the CDR3 is TGTGCCAGCAGTTTGGGGGGCCCCGGGGAGCTGTTTTTT.

The chain joins TRBV7-2 to TRBJ2-5, with D possibly being TRBD2 (7 bases). Germline V CDR1 and CDR2: SGHTA, FQGNSA. V lost 4 bases and J 5 bases, leaving 14 bases between the germline ends. The CDR3 runs to 14 residues. The CDR3 sequence: CASSSGGPVETQYF. CDR3 DNA sequence: TGTGCCAGCAGCTCCGGGGGGCCAGTGGAGACCCAGTACTTC.

J is TRBJ2-1 and V is TRBV11-3; weak D call: TRBD2 (6 bases). The ends were cut back, 5 bases at V and 2 bases at J, with 13 bases in the middle. CDR1 and CDR2 from the germline V gene are SGHNT and YENEEA. The CDR3 spans 15 residues. CDR3 in amino acids: CASSATRMAYNEQFF. CDR3 in DNA: TGTGCCAGCAGCGCGACTAGGATGGCCTACAATGAGCAGTTCTTC. Looking up the rest from reference TRBV11-3 and TRBJ2-1 gives the full variable domain: EAGVVQSPRYKIIEKKQPVAFWCNPISGHNTLYWYLQNLGQGPELLIRYENEEAVDDSQLPKDRFSAERLKGVDSTLKIQPAELGDSAVYLCASSATRMAYNEQFFGPGTRLTVL.

The chain combines TRBV7-9 with TRBJ2-7, with D possibly being TRBD1 (5 bases). The CDR3 consists of 11 residues. V shed 5 bases and J shed 12 bases, with 14 bases lying between them. Per the germline V gene, CDR1 is SEHNR and CDR2 is FQNEAQ (reference sequence). The CDR3 sequence is CASSHGASWYF. CDR3 coding DNA: TGTGCCAGCAGCCATGGGGCCTCGTGGTACTTC.

This clone has only a few counts. The chain has TRBV5-6 and TRBJ2-7; TRBD1 or TRBD2 may be the D gene (6 bases each). Trimming pared 4 bases from V and 6 bases from J, leaving 17 bases between. The CDR3 contains 14 residues. CDR1 is SGHDT, CDR2 YYEEEE, per germline. As DNA, the CDR3 is TGTGCCAGCAGCATTGGAGGGGACACATTCGAGCAGTACTTC. It codes for CASSIGGDTFEQYF.

The chain employs TRBV11-3 and TRBJ2-3, with a tentative D call TRBD1 (5 bases). The CDR3 loop spans 12 amino acids. V was trimmed by 4 bases and J by 4 bases, leaving 6 bases between them. Germline CDR1 SGHNT, CDR2 YENEEA. CDR3 in amino acids: CASSSTADTQYF. CDR3 DNA sequence: TGTGCCAGCAGCTCGACAGCAGATACGCAGTATTTT.

The chain employs TRBV9 and TRBJ1-1, with D maybe TRBD1 (5 bases). The CDR3 is made up of 15 amino acids. Germline CDR1 SGDLS, CDR2 YYNGEE. Trimming took 0 bases from V and 3 from J, leaving 12 bases between them. DNA of the CDR3: TGTGCCAGCAGCGTAGGGCAGGGTGGGGACACTGAAGCTTTCTTT. Residues: CASSVGQGGDTEAFF.

This clone is large (0.1 to 1%). V gene TRBV10-3 combines with J gene TRBJ2-6; D is perhaps TRBD1 or TRBD2 (5 bases each). The CDR3 is 17 amino acids. Trimming cost V 0 bases and J 1 base, with 10 bases left between them. Per germline, CDR1 ENHRY and CDR2 SYGVKD. CDR3 residues: CAISESLGVSGANVLTF. The CDR3 bases are TGTGCCATCAGTGAGTCTCTGGGGGTATCTGGGGCCAACGTCCTGACTTTC.

The count of this clone is one. The rearrangement links TRBV27 to TRBJ2-7; D is perhaps TRBD1 or TRBD2 (5 bases each). Germline V lookup: CDR1 MNHEY, CDR2 SMNVEV (reference sequence). The CDR3 spans 13 residues. Trimming left V 3 bases short and J 2 bases short, with 8 bases between. The DNA of the CDR3 is TGTGCCAGCAGTTTCGGGGCCACCTACGAGCAGTACTTC. Its protein product is CASSFGATYEQYF.

This clone has more than one count but fewer than ten. The rearrangement links TRBV4-3 to TRBJ2-7, with 11 positions matching TRBD2. V gave up 0 bases and J gave up 3 bases; unmatched junction bases: 4. The CDR3 extends over 16 amino acids. Germline CDR1 is LGHNA and CDR2 is YSLEER. The CDR3 here is CASSQDYGTSGYEQYF. CDR3 in DNA: TGCGCCAGCAGCCAAGATTACGGGACTAGCGGCTACGAGCAGTACTTC.

This sequence joins TRBV2 and TRBJ2-1; the match to TRBD2 covers 9 bases. CDR1 and CDR2 (germline): SNHLY, FYNNEI. This CDR3 region has 15 residues. Trimming removed 6 bases from V and 8 bases from J; junction bases left unmatched: 11. The CDR3 is CASSRLRRGGDEQFF. CDR3 bases: TGTGCCAGCAGCCGGCTCAGGCGGGGGGGCGATGAGCAGTTCTTC.

The chain couples TRBV27 to TRBJ2-7, with D perhaps matching TRBD1 (6 bases). Germline values: CDR1 MNHEY, CDR2 SMNVEV (reference sequence). Trimming took 2 bases from V and 2 from J, leaving 10 bases between them. This CDR3 is 14 amino acids long. The CDR3 sequence: CASSLGTGPYEQYF. CDR3 nucleotide sequence: TGTGCCAGCAGTTTAGGTACAGGGCCCTACGAGCAGTACTTC.

The table lists this clone with a count of one. The chain employs TRBV5-1 and TRBJ2-7, with D perhaps matching TRBD1 (5 bases). The CDR3 runs 13 residues. Trimming removed 4 bases at V and 5 bases at J, with 13 bases between. Germline CDR1 reads SGHRS; CDR2 reads YFSETQ. This chain's CDR3 is CASSLDTGNEQYF. The CDR3 nucleotides are TGCGCCAGCAGCCTAGATACAGGAAACGAGCAGTACTTC.

V is TRBV5-1 and J is TRBJ2-7; 9 bases map to TRBD1. The ends lost 3 bases at V and 5 bases at J; junction bases unmatched: 6. The CDR3 is 14 residues long. Germline lookup yields CDR1 SGHRS and CDR2 YFSETQ. For the CDR3, the DNA is TGCGCCAGCAGCTCGACAGGGGGAGTGGACGAGCAGTACTTC. This translates into CASSSTGGVDEQYF.

J is TRBJ2-2 and V is TRBV7-9; D is undetermined. CDR3 length: 13 residues. V was cut by 3 bases and J by 8 bases, with 10 bases left in between. Germline V CDR1 and CDR2: SEHNR, FQNEAQ (reference sequence). DNA for the CDR3: TGTGCCAGCAGCTTGAAGAGTTCTGGGGAGCTGTTTTTT. Protein product: CASSLKSSGELFF.

The chain uses TRBV5-4 and TRBJ1-4; TRBD1 matches 9 bases. The junction had 7 bases not matched to a gene; V was cut back by 4 bases and J by 6 bases. The V gene's germline CDR1 is SGHNT and CDR2 YYREEE (reference sequence). This CDR3 is built from 15 residues. CDR3 sequence: CASSVSGTGYEKLFF. The CDR3 region has the DNA TGTGCCAGCAGCGTTTCCGGGACAGGGTATGAAAAACTGTTTTTT.

There are a few counts of this clone. V gene TRBV28 combines with J gene TRBJ1-1; 10 nucleotides line up with TRBD1. V lost 5 bases and J lost 3; bases outside the gene matches: 6. The CDR3 has 15 amino acids. Germline CDR1 is MDHEN and CDR2 is SYDVKM. CDR3 residues: CASSPIGQGDTEAFF. For the CDR3, the DNA is TGTGCCAGCAGTCCGATAGGACAGGGGGACACTGAAGCTTTCTTT.